The TCR beta chain under discussion was sequenced for a study of OX40 agonist ivuxolimab in advanced cancers. At the level of the study: Three patients, one with hepatocellular carcinoma and two with cutaneous melanoma, responded partially.

Study results and caveats: Both CD4+ and CD8+ T cell populations in blood had undergone clonal expansion by week 6 at 0.1 to 3.0 mg/kg. In a subset of nonresponders, normalized T-cell clonal expansion was also low. With doses of 0.1-3.0 mg/kg, partial responders showed among the lowest clonal expansion.

The count of this clone is one. The target antigen is unknown. The length of the CDR3 is 15 residues. CDR1 is MGHRA, CDR2 YSYEKL, per germline. V dropped 1 base and J dropped 6 bases, with 13 bases sitting between them. The method was immunoSEQ multiplex PCR; TCRdb's version includes in-frame clones alone and lacks a portion of them. The sample shows fewer than 70,000 clones, approximately 89% of them seen only once. The starting material was CD4+ or CD8+ T cells sorted from blood, obtained in a trial of the OX40 agonist ivuxolimab. The receptor comes from an adult with an advanced solid tumor such as melanoma, head and neck, liver or kidney cancer. V usage is TRBV4-1 and J usage is TRBJ2-1; D call uncertain. The CDR3 nucleotides read TGCGCCAGCAGCCAAGGGCTAGGGTCCAGCAATGAGCAGTTCTTC. Residues: CASSQGLGSSNEQFF.